This TCR beta chain came from a study of early T cells in non-severe SARS-CoV-2 infection. Whole-study context: It was bulk RNA from unsorted whole blood that was sequenced, and the chains were unpaired.

Study outcomes and limitations: VDJdb-based annotation leaned toward anti-spike CD8 responses and missed private and CD4 specificities.

This clonotype was detected ten times or more. Antigen: not known. This CDR3 is built from 13 residues. V lost 3 bases, J lost 7 bases, and 7 bases lay in between. Germline V gene data show CDR1 as MRHNA and CDR2 as SNTAGT. In the library, individual cDNA molecules carried attached unique molecular identifiers. TCRdb re-called the 5' RACE reads with MiXCR, one entry per CDR3 protein. The sample holds tens of thousands of distinct CDR3 sequences; around a tenth are singletons and the top ten take roughly 10%. The sequencing sample was made of whole blood. This clonotype was sampled from an adult who was a healthcare worker with PCR-confirmed SARS-CoV-2 infection or an uninfected control (not recorded which). This chain links TRBV6-4 with TRBJ1-6; D unclear. The CDR3 nucleotides read TGTGCCAGCAGTGATGGCGAGAATTCACCCCTCCACTTT. It translates to CASSDGENSPLHF.